Included here is one T cell receptor beta chain sequence, with context. Its antigen is not identified. Use of 60 Vbeta and 13 Jbeta primers characterized the PCR. Using immunoSEQ multiplex PCR, the repertoire was profiled, and TCRdb retains in-frame clones only, with some absent. The sample shows over 150,000 clones, about 71% of them seen only once. This sample is part of a study of cytomegalovirus exposure and HLA in healthy donors. Overall study context: Prior work identified roughly 120 million unique TCR beta sequences in some 200 million T cells.

Study outcomes and limitations: Productive status was seen about 90% or about 30% of the time for most TCR beta V segments in an earlier analysis. Cytomegalovirus status was reportedly diagnosed by the classifier with high sensitivity and specificity. As a later analysis showed, a missense DCLRE1C variant was linked to trimming of TCR beta V- and J-genes.

Sequencing was performed on PBMCs. The source of this sequence is a woman between 35 and 50 years old in good health and CMV-seropositive.

This CDR3 is CASSSPSRVDSNQPQHF. The DNA for the CDR3 is TGTGCCAGCAGTTCCCCGAGCCGGGTGGATAGCAATCAGCCCCAGCATTTT. The V and J genes are TRBV28 and TRBJ1-5; D uncertain. The V end lost 4 bases, the J end lost 0 bases, and 16 bases lay between the germline ends. CDR3 length equals 17 residues. Per germline, CDR1 MDHEN and CDR2 SYDVKM.